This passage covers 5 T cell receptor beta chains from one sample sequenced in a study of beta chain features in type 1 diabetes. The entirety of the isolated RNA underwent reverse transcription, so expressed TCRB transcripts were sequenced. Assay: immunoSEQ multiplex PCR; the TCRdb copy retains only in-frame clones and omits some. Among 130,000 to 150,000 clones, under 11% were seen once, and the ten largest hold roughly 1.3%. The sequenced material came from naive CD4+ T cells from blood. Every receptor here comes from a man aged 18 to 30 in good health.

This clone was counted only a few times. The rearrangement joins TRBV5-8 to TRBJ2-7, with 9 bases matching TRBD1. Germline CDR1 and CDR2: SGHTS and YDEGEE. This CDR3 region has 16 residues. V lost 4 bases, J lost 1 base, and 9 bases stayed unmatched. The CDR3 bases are TGTGCCAGCAGCGCGGGACAGGGAAAGATTTCCTACGAGCAGTACTTC. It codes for CASSAGQGKISYEQYF.

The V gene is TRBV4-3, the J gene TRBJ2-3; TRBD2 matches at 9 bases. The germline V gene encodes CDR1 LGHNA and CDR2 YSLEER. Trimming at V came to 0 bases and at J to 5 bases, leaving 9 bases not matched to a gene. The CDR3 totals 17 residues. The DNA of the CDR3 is TGCGCCAGCAGCCAAGATGGGAAGCGGGGGGCCGGAGATACGCAGTATTTT. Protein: CASSQDGKRGAGDTQYF.

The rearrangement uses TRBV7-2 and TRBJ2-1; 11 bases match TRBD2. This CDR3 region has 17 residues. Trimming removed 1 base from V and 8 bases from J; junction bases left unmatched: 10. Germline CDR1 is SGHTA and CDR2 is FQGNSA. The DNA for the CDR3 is TGTGCCAGCAGCTTAGTGGTCCTAGCGGGGGGTACAGATGAGCAGTTCTTC. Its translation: CASSLVVLAGGTDEQFF.

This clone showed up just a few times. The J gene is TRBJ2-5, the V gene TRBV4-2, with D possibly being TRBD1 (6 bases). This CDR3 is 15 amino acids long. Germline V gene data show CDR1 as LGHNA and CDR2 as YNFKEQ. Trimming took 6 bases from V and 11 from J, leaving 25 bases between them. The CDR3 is CASSQLLQGLGEQYF. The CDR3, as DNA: TGTGCCAGCAGTCAGCTTCTACAGGGATTAGGGGAGCAGTACTTC.

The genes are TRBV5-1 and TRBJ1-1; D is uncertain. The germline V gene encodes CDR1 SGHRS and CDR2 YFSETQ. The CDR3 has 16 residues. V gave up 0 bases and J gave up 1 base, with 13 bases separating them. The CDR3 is CASSLVAGLGNTEAFF. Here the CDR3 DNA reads TGCGCCAGCAGCTTGGTGGCAGGACTAGGGAACACTGAAGCTTTCTTT.